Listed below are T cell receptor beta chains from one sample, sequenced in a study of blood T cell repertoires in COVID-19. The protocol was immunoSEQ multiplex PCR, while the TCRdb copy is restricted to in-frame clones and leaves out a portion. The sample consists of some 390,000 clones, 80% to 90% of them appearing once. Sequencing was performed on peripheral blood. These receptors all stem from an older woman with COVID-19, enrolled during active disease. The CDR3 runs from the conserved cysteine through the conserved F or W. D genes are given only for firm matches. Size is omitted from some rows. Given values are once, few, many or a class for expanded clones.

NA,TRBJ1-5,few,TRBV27,CASSLSGGTQHF,TGTGCCAGCAGTTTATCAGGCGGAACCCAGCATTTT
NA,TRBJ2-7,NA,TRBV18,CASSLTGGNHEQYF,TGTGCCAGCTCACTCACTGGCGGAAACCACGAGCAGTACTTC
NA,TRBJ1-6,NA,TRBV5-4,CASSLSYSSSYNSPLHF,TGTGCCAGCAGCTTATCTTATTCTAGCTCCTATAATTCACCCCTCCACTTT
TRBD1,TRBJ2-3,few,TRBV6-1,CASSEDRDRPTDTQYF,TGTGCCAGCAGTGAAGACCGGGACAGGCCCACAGATACGCAGTATTTT
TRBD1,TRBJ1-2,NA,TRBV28,CASSLVTGAGGYTF,TGTGCCAGCAGTTTGGTCACAGGGGCAGGTGGCTACACCTTC
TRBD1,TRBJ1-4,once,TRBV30,CAWSRQGHEKLFF,TGTGCCTGGAGTCGACAGGGGCACGAAAAACTGTTTTTT
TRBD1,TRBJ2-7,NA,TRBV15,CATSTDRGHDEQYF,TGTGCCACCAGTACCGACAGGGGGCACGACGAGCAGTACTTC
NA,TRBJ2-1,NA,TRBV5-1,CASSRLAPSSYNEQFF,TGCGCCAGCAGCCGCTTAGCCCCAAGCTCCTACAATGAGCAGTTCTTC
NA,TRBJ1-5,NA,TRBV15,CATSRDLSGKGNQPQHF,TGTGCCACCAGCAGAGATCTATCGGGGAAGGGCAATCAGCCCCAGCATTTT
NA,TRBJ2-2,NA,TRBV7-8,CASSSYWNTGELFF,TGTGCCAGCAGCTCTTACTGGAACACCGGGGAGCTGTTTTTT
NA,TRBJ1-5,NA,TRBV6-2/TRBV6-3,CASSRTGFVSNQPQHF,TGTGCCAGCAGTCGGACGGGGTTCGTGAGCAATCAGCCCCAGCATTTT
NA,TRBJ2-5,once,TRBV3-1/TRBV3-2,CASSQVQRGETQYF,TGTGCCAGCAGCCAAGTTCAGCGAGGGGAGACCCAGTACTTC
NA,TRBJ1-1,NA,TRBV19,CASTQGTEAFF,TGTGCCTCCACCCAGGGTACTGAAGCTTTCTTT
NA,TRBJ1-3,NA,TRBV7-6,CASSLATALSGNTIYF,TGTGCCAGCAGCCTAGCCACAGCCCTCTCTGGAAACACCATATATTTT
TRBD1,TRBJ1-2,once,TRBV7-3,CASSPWTGVTYGYTF,TGTGCCAGCAGCCCTTGGACAGGGGTGACCTATGGCTACACCTTC
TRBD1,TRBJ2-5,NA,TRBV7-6,CASAGGGGSVETQYF,TGTGCCAGTGCAGGGGGCGGAGGCTCGGTCGAGACCCAGTACTTC
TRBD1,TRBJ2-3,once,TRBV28,CASSRGTGVLDTQYF,TGTGCCAGCAGTCGTGGGACAGGGGTTTTAGATACGCAGTATTTT
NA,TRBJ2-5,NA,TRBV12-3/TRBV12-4,CASSLARGETQYF,TGTGCCAGCAGTTTAGCGAGAGGGGAGACCCAGTACTTC
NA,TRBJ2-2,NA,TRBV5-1,CASSPSAGALSGELFF,TGCGCCAGCAGCCCCTCGGCGGGGGCCTTAAGCGGGGAGCTGTTTTTT
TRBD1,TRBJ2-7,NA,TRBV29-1,CSGRTGGSYEQYF,TGCAGCGGGAGGACAGGGGGCTCCTACGAGCAGTACTTC
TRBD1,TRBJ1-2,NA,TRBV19,CASSILWTGGSTYGYTF,TGTGCCAGTAGTATACTCTGGACAGGCGGCTCGACATATGGCTACACCTTC
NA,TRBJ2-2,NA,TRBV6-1,CASSELRQNTGELFF,TGTGCCAGCAGTGAGCTCCGACAGAACACCGGGGAGCTGTTTTTT
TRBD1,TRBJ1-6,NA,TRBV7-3,CASSLSGGNNSPLHF,TGTGCCAGCAGCTTATCAGGGGGGAATAATTCACCCCTCCACTTT
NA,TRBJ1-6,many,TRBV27,CASSLWGGYNSPLHF,TGTGCCAGCAGTTTATGGGGAGGCTATAATTCACCCCTCCACTTT
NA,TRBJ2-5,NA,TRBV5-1,CASSFRQGGETQYF,TGCGCCAGCAGCTTTCGCCAGGGTGGAGAGACCCAGTACTTC
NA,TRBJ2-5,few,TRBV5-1,CASSQGTAQETQYF,TGCGCCAGCAGCCAGGGGACCGCCCAAGAGACCCAGTACTTC
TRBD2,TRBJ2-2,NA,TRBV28,CASSLLAGGNTGELFF,TGTGCCAGCAGTTTATTAGCGGGGGGGAACACCGGGGAGCTGTTTTTT
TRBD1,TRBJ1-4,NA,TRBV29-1,CSVRRAGTGEKEKLFF,TGCAGCGTGAGACGCGCCGGGACAGGGGAAAAGGAAAAACTGTTTTTT
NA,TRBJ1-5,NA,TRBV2,CASSGGRSNQPQHF,TGTGCCAGCAGTGGCGGCAGAAGCAATCAGCCCCAGCATTTT
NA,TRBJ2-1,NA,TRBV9,CASSVTQGPGNEQFF,TGTGCCAGCAGCGTAACCCAGGGCCCCGGGAATGAGCAGTTCTTC
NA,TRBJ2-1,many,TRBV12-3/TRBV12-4,CASSFPGSEQFF,TGTGCCAGCAGTTTCCCGGGGAGTGAGCAGTTCTTC
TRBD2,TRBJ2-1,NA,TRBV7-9,CASSSRLAGGYNEQFF,TGTGCCAGCAGCTCCCGACTAGCGGGGGGGTACAATGAGCAGTTCTTC
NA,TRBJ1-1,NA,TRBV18,CASSPGRQPNTEAFF,TGTGCCAGCTCACCGGGGAGGCAACCGAACACTGAAGCTTTCTTT
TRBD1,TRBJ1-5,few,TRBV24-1,CATSDASQGDYQPQHF,TGTGCCACCAGTGATGCGTCACAGGGGGATTATCAGCCCCAGCATTTT
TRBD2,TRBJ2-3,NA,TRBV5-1,CASSLAAGGSDTQYF,TGCGCCAGCAGCTTAGCAGCGGGGGGGAGTGATACGCAGTATTTT
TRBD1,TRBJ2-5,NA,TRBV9,CASSAMTGPQETQYF,TGTGCCAGCAGCGCCATGACAGGGCCCCAAGAGACCCAGTACTTC
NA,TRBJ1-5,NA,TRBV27,CASSLSAGQPQHF,TGTGCCAGCAGTTTATCGGCGGGACAGCCCCAGCATTTT
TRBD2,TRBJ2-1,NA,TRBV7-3,CASSPEIAGARSEQFF,TGTGCCAGCAGCCCTGAAATAGCGGGGGCCCGAAGTGAGCAGTTCTTC
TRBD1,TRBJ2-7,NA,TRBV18,CASSLLGQGTYEQYF,TGTGCCAGCTCACTGTTGGGACAGGGTACCTACGAGCAGTACTTC
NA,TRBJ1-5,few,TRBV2,CASSAPQGHQPQHF,TGTGCCAGCAGTGCCCCACAGGGACATCAGCCCCAGCATTTT
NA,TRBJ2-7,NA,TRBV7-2,CASSLAGDLVEQYF,TGTGCCAGCAGCTTAGCGGGGGACTTGGTGGAGCAGTACTTC
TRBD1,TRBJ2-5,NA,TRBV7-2,CASSPRDRGETQYF,TGTGCCAGCAGCCCCCGGGACAGGGGTGAGACCCAGTACTTC